The present entry profiles one T cell receptor (beta chain) with its context. The data stem from a study of T cells in Graves' hyperthyroidism and ophthalmopathy. CDR1 is SEHNR, CDR2 FQNEAQ, per germline (reference sequence). The V end lost 1 base, the J end lost 4 bases, and 14 bases lay between the germline ends. This CDR3 has 15 residues. Amplification yielded TCR beta CDR3 regions, with RNA transcripts as the source. HTBI primers were used for first-round RT-PCR of the TCR CDR3. TCRdb independently ran MiXCR on the multiplex PCR reads; one entry per CDR3 protein. This sample has 550,000 to 800,000 distinct CDR3 sequences, with roughly 15% found just once.

This sequence originates from a man aged 18 to 35 with Graves' hyperthyroidism. The chain employs TRBV7-9 and TRBJ2-7; D is perhaps TRBD1 (5 bases). Sequenced material: blood. This CDR3 is CASSLGPRQIYEQYF. CDR3 nucleotide sequence: TGTGCCAGCAGCTTAGGGCCGAGACAGATTTACGAGCAGTACTTC.